This entry describes one T cell receptor beta chain. The data stem from a study of blood T cell repertoires in COVID-19. Method: immunoSEQ multiplex PCR; TCRdb's copy keeps in-frame clones and lacks some. The repertoire holds approximately 46,000 clones, with around 86% as singletons. Germline V gene sequence: CDR1 MNHEY, CDR2 SVGAGI. Trimming took 0 bases from V and 3 from J, leaving 12 bases between them. This CDR3 region has 16 residues. This clonotype was sampled from a man aged 55 to 70 with active or convalescent COVID-19. Sequencing was done on a sample of peripheral blood. J is TRBJ1-3 and V is TRBV6-5, with no clear D. The CDR3 here is CASSYSISTYGNTIYF. Written as DNA, the CDR3 is TGTGCCAGCAGTTACTCGATCTCGACATATGGAAACACCATATATTTT.